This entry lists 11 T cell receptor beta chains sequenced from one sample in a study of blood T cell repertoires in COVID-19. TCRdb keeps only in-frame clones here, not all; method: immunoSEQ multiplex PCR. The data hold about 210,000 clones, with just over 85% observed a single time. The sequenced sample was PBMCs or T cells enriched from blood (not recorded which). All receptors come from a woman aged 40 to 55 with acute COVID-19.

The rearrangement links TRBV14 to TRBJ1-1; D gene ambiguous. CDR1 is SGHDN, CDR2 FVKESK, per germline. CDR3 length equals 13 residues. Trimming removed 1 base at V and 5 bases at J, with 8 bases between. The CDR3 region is CASSQGWLTEAFF. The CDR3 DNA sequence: TGTGCCAGCAGCCAAGGTTGGCTTACTGAAGCTTTCTTT.

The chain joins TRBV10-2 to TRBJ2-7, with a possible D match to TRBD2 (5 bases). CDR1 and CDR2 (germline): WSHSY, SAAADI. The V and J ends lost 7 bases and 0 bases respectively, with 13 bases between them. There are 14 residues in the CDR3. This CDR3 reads CASTGTAPSYEQYF. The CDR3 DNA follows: TGCGCCAGCACGGGAACAGCCCCCTCCTACGAGCAGTACTTC.

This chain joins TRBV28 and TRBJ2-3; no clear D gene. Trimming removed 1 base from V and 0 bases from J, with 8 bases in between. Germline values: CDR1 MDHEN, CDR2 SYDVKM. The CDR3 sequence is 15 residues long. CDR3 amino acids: CASSLSGSSTDTQYF. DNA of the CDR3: TGTGCCAGCAGTTTATCAGGTTCTAGCACAGATACGCAGTATTTT.

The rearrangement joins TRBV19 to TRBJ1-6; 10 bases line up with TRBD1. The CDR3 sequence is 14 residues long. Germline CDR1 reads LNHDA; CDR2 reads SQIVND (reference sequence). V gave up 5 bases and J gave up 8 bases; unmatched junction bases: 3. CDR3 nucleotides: TGTGCCAGTAGTCCTGGGACAGGGGATTCACCCCTCCACTTT. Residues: CASSPGTGDSPLHF.

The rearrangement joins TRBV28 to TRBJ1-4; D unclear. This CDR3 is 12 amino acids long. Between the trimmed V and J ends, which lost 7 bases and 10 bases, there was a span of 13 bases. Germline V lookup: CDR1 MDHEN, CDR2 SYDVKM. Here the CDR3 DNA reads TGTGCCAGCAATACCGGGGTACTAAAACTGTTTTTT. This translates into CASNTGVLKLFF. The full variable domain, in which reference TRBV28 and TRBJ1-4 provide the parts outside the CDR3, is DVKVTQSSRYLVKRTGEKVFLECVQDMDHENMFWYRQDPGLGLRLIYFSYDVKMKEKGDIPEGYSVSREKKERFSLILESASTNQTSMYLCASNTGVLKLFFGSGTQLSVL.

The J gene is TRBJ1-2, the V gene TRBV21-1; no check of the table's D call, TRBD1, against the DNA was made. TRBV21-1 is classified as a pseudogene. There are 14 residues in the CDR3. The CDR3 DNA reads TGTGCCAGCAGGAAAGGGACAGGGGAGGATGGCTACACCTTC. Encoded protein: CASRKGTGEDGYTF.

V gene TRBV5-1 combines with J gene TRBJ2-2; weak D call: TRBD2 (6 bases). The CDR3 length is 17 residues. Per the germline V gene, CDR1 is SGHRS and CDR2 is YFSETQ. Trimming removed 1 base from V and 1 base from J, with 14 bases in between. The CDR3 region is CASSLRSWGGNTGELFF. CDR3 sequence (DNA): TGCGCCAGCAGCTTGAGGTCGTGGGGAGGGAACACCGGGGAGCTGTTTTTT. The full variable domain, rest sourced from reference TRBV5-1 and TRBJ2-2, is KAGVTQTPRYLIKTRGQQVTLSCSPISGHRSVSWYQQTPGQGLQFLFEYFSETQRNKGNFPGRFSGRQFSNSRSEMNVSTLELGDSALYLCASSLRSWGGNTGELFFGEGSRLTVL.

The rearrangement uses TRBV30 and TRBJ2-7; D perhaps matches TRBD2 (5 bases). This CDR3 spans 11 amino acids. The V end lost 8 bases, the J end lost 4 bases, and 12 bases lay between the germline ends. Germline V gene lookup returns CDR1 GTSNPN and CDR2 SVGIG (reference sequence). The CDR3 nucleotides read TGTGCCCTGAGCACTAGTTACGAGCAGTACTTC. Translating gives CALSTSYEQYF. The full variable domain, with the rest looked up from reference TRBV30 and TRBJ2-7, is SQTIHQWPATLVQPVGSPLSLECTVEGTSNPNLYWYRQAAGRGLQLLFYSVGIGQISSEVPQNLSASRPQDRQFILSSKKLLLSDSGFYLCALSTSYEQYFGPGTRLTVT.

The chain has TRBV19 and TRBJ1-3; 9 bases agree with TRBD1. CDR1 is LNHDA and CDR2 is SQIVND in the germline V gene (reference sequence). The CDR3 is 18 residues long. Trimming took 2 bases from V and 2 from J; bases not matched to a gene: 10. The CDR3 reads CASSIYRDRVQAGNTIYF. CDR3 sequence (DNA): TGTGCCAGTAGTATATACCGGGACAGGGTTCAAGCTGGAAACACCATATATTTT.

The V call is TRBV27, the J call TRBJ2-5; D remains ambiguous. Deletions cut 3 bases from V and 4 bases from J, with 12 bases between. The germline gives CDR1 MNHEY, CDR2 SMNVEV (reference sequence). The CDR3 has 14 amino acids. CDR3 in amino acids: CASSFRRQGETQYF. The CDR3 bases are TGTGCCAGCAGTTTTAGGCGGCAAGGAGAGACCCAGTACTTC.

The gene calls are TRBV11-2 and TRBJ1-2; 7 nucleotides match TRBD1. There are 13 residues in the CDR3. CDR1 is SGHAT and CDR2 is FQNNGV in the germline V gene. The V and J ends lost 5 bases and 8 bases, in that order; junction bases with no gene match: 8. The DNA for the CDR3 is TGTGCCAGCAGCATAAGACAGGGCGGGGGCTACACCTTC. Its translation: CASSIRQGGGYTF.